The 20 T cell receptor beta chains presented below share a single source sample, sequenced in a study of T cells in Graves' hyperthyroidism and ophthalmopathy. Regions amplified from RNA transcripts were the TCR beta CDR3 regions. The TCR CDR3 was amplified in a first-round RT-PCR using the HTBI primer set. TCRdb reprocessed the multiplex PCR reads via MiXCR and lists one record per CDR3 protein. The sample consists of 370,000 or so distinct CDR3 sequences, 15% to 19% of them appearing once. The sample taken for sequencing was blood. The source of these receptors is a woman under 30 with Graves' hyperthyroidism that later progressed to Graves' ophthalmopathy.

This clonotype was recorded many times. This chain links TRBV6-1 with TRBJ2-7, with 10 bases fitting TRBD2. The CDR3 has 16 residues. The germline gives CDR1 MNHNS, CDR2 SASEGT. The V gene end was trimmed by 6 bases and the J gene end by 5 bases; junction bases not matched to a gene: 13. CDR3: CASRQGRASGSHEQYF. The CDR3 bases are TGTGCCAGCAGACAGGGCCGGGCTAGCGGGAGCCACGAGCAGTACTTC.

This clonotype occurred a few times. The CDR3 region has the DNA TGTGCCAGCAGTTACAGTCCCACTACCTTCGATAATTCACCCCTCCACTTT. Residues: CASSYSPTTFDNSPLHF. The chain couples TRBV6-2 or TRBV6-3 to TRBJ1-6, with D hard to call. CDR3 length: 17 amino acids. Deletions cut 2 bases from V and 5 bases from J, with 16 bases between. Germline CDR1 and CDR2: MNHEY and SVGEGT.

This clonotype was seen at least ten times. The chain is built from TRBV7-9 and TRBJ2-5; D possibly corresponds to TRBD2 (6 bases). Germline V lookup: CDR1 SEHNR, CDR2 FQNEAQ (reference sequence). The germline V and J ends were trimmed by 5 bases and 1 base, with 17 bases remaining between them. The CDR3 sequence is 16 residues long. CDR3 bases: TGTGCCAGCAGCCCCAGGTCGCGGGACCGCCAAGAGACCCAGTACTTC. Encoded protein: CASSPRSRDRQETQYF.

The table lists this clonotype with many counts. The chain couples TRBV28 to TRBJ2-1; possible D gene TRBD2, 5 bases. With 10 bases removed from V and 0 bases from J, the gap between germline ends came to 10 bases. The CDR3 covers 13 residues. Germline loops: CDR1 MDHEN, CDR2 SYDVKM. CDR3 in DNA: TGTGCCATCGGGGAGAGCTCCTACAATGAGCAGTTCTTC. Protein product: CAIGESSYNEQFF.

CDR3 amino acids: CASSLWEGAYEQYF. The CDR3 DNA sequence: TGTGCCAGCAGTTTATGGGAGGGGGCCTACGAGCAGTACTTC. The chain recombines TRBV27 with TRBJ2-7; a weak D match, TRBD2 (7 bases). Trimming took off 1 base at V and 2 bases at J, with 9 bases between the two ends. The V gene's germline CDR1 is MNHEY and CDR2 SMNVEV (reference sequence). The length of the CDR3 is 14 residues.

This clonotype was recorded many times. This chain uses TRBV20-1 with TRBJ2-5, with 10 bases lining up with TRBD2. Per the germline V gene, CDR1 is DFQATT and CDR2 is SNEGSKA (reference sequence). With 4 bases clipped from V and 4 bases from J, the junction kept 6 bases outside the gene matches. The CDR3 sequence is 14 residues long. The DNA for the CDR3 is TGCAGTGCTACTGGAGCTAGCGGGAGAGAGACCCAGTACTTC. The encoded protein is CSATGASGRETQYF.

The sample holds many counts of this clonotype. V gene TRBV28 combines with J gene TRBJ2-5; D not resolved. Germline assignment: CDR1 MDHEN and CDR2 SYDVKM. CDR3 size: 13 residues. Trimming took 5 bases from V and 0 from J, leaving 7 bases between them. For the CDR3, the DNA is TGTGCCAGCAGTCTGCCAGACCAAGAGACCCAGTACTTC. Amino acids: CASSLPDQETQYF.

To note about this clonotype: An end of the junction differs from the germline gene, which may be a read error. The CDR3 nucleotides read TGTGCCAGCAGTTCCACAGAGAGCCAGTACTTC. Its translation is CASSSTESQYF. The genes are TRBV28 and TRBJ2-5; D is unclear. Germline V gives CDR1 MDHEN, CDR2 SYDVKM. This CDR3 has 11 amino acids.

The CDR3 DNA follows: TGCGCCAGCAGCCAAGAACATCCGGCGGGAGAGGTAAAGACCCAGTACTTC. Its protein product is CASSQEHPAGEVKTQYF. V and J are TRBV4-3 and TRBJ2-5; 7 nucleotides agree with TRBD2. The CDR3 totals 17 residues. Germline V gives CDR1 LGHNA, CDR2 YSLEER. The junction had 13 bases not matched to a gene; V was cut back by 0 bases and J by 6 bases.

This clonotype was detected a few times. V usage is TRBV2 and J usage is TRBJ2-7, with D maybe TRBD2 (6 bases). The ends were cut back, 6 bases at V and 5 bases at J, with 20 bases in the middle. The germline V gene has CDR1 SNHLY and CDR2 FYNNEI. This CDR3 is 15 amino acids long. CDR3 sequence (DNA): TGTGCCAGCAGCTCTGGGGGGACTTATAGGGACGAGCAGTACTTC. Translating gives CASSSGGTYRDEQYF.

The chain employs TRBV6-9 and TRBJ1-2; 8 bases map to TRBD1. The germline CDR1 and CDR2 sequences are MNHGY and SVAAGI. Trimming took 9 bases from V and 7 from J; bases not matched to a gene: 10. The CDR3 is made up of 13 amino acids. CDR3 DNA sequence: TGTGCCAGGATTCCTGACAGGGGCTGTGGCTACACCTTC. It translates to CARIPDRGCGYTF.

This clonotype occurred many times. The CDR3 coding sequence is TGTGCCAGCAGGGTCCGGGAGGGGGGCCCCTACGAGCAGTACTTC. It specifies CASRVREGGPYEQYF. This rearrangement joins TRBV12-3 or TRBV12-4 to TRBJ2-7, with TRBD2 matching over 8 bases. This CDR3 spans 15 amino acids. J was trimmed by 2 bases and V by 6 bases; bases with no gene match: 9.

This chain joins TRBV6-2 or TRBV6-3 and TRBJ1-4; D is undetermined. The germline V gene encodes CDR1 MNHEY and CDR2 SVGEGT. V dropped 2 bases and J dropped 3 bases, with 10 bases sitting between them. The CDR3 spans 15 residues. Here the CDR3 DNA reads TGTGCCAGCAGTTACGGGAGGGTGTCTAATGAAAAACTGTTTTTT. It yields the protein CASSYGRVSNEKLFF.

This clonotype has a count of ten or more. This chain links TRBV4-3 with TRBJ2-7, with D unresolved. The CDR3 extends over 13 amino acids. The germline CDR1 and CDR2 sequences are LGHNA and YSLEER. V lost 0 bases to trimming and J lost 6 bases, with 9 bases between them. In DNA form, the CDR3 reads TGCGCCAGCAGCCAAGATCCTAGTGGCGAGCAGTACTTC. This translates into CASSQDPSGEQYF.

This clonotype was recorded many times. The CDR3 DNA is TGTGCCAGCTCACCAGGGACAGGGATGAACACTGAAGCTTTCTTT. Translating it yields CASSPGTGMNTEAFF. The chain carries TRBV18 and TRBJ1-1; 9 bases line up with TRBD1. Germline assignment: CDR1 KGHSH and CDR2 LQKENI. J was trimmed by 0 bases and V by 2 bases; bases with no gene match: 1. The CDR3 totals 15 residues.

The chain carries TRBV19 and TRBJ2-7; TRBD1 or TRBD2 may be the D gene (5 bases each). Gene TRBJ2-1 matches the end of the DNA better, so the J call may be wrong. The CDR3 contains 14 residues. The germline gives CDR1 LNHDA, CDR2 SQIVND (reference sequence). CDR3 region: CASTLSQGGRVQFF. The CDR3 DNA reads as TGTGCCAGTACTCTATCCCAGGGTGGGCGGGTGCAGTTCTTC.

This clonotype was found many times. The chain recombines TRBV29-1 with TRBJ2-7; D is possibly TRBD1 (5 bases). The CDR3 sequence is 12 residues long. Germline V lookup: CDR1 SQVTM, CDR2 ANQGSEA. Trimming cost V 6 bases and J 1 base, with 10 bases left between them. Here the CDR3 DNA reads TGCAGCGTCTTTGACAGTTCCTACGAGCAGTACTTC. This gives the protein CSVFDSSYEQYF.

The chain is built from TRBV15 and TRBJ2-1, with 8 bases lining up with TRBD2. Germline values: CDR1 LNHNV, CDR2 YYDKDF (reference sequence). With V trimmed by 5 bases and J by 1 base, 4 bases remained unmatched. The CDR3 extends over 15 amino acids. The DNA for the CDR3 is TGTGCCACCAGCTCGACTAGCGTATCCTACAATGAGCAGTTCTTC. Amino acid sequence: CATSSTSVSYNEQFF.

The J gene is TRBJ2-1, the V gene TRBV19; D not certain. The CDR3 is 15 residues long. Germline CDR1 reads LNHDA; CDR2 reads SQIVND (reference sequence). The ends were cut back, 1 base at V and 8 bases at J, with 15 bases in the middle. Here the CDR3 reads CASSIVGRSFDEQFF. CDR3 in DNA: TGTGCCAGTAGTATAGTAGGCAGAAGCTTTGATGAGCAGTTCTTC.

Ten or more counts support this clonotype. The chain is built from TRBV5-1 and TRBJ2-7, with D tentatively TRBD2 (6 bases). Germline V lookup: CDR1 SGHRS, CDR2 YFSETQ. CDR3 size: 14 residues. With 4 bases removed from V and 4 bases from J, the gap between germline ends came to 15 bases. The CDR3 protein is CASSKELATYEQYF. The CDR3, as DNA: TGCGCCAGCAGCAAAGAACTAGCCACTTACGAGCAGTACTTC.